This TCR beta chain came from a study of cytomegalovirus exposure and HLA in healthy donors. General study findings and limits: In a later analysis, across HLA loci, associated TCR counts were highest for DRB1, lowest for HLA-C. Being productive about 87% or about 30% of the time was typical of most TCR beta V segments in an earlier analysis.

Germline V gene sequence: CDR1 MGHDK, CDR2 SYGVNS. This CDR3 spans 14 amino acids. The V end was cut by 6 bases, the J end by 3 bases, with 13 bases between. On this clone itself: Its target is not known.

The primer mix had 60 Vbeta and 13 Jbeta primers. Per the original methods: As a later analysis found, there were 80 million to 90 million unique TCR beta chains, of which roughly 11 million were shared. This table comes from immunoSEQ multiplex PCR, and its TCRdb copy is limited to in-frame clones, with some not included. The V and J calls and clone size were taken over from that table, and D and trimming were inferred from the DNA. The table lists around 31,000 clones, 62% of them singletons. Donors sampled were nominally healthy, though unrecorded immune exposures were likely. Sequences were obtained from PBMCs. This sequence joins TRBV25-1 and TRBJ2-3; a possible D gene is TRBD1 (5 bases). The receptor's source is a male donor in good health and CMV-seropositive. CDR3 in amino acids: CASSPTKGTDTQYF. The DNA for the CDR3 is TGTGCCAGCAGCCCCACTAAGGGGACAGATACGCAGTATTTT.